The clone carrying this T cell receptor beta chain has a handful of counts. Its cognate antigen is unknown. These data belong to a study of blood T cells in healthy people across ages. Study-wide results and caveats: Greater diversity and more naive CD4+ cells were seen in long-lived donors than in aged donors. Measured against age, TCR beta diversity per million T cells decreased in a roughly linear manner.

Together with a sample-barcoded 5' primer, a J-beta primer mix was included in a second PCR lasting about 7 to 11 cycles. MiXCR was run by TCRdb on the 5' RACE reads, yielding one entry per CDR3 protein. The sample shows approximately 690,000 distinct CDR3 sequences, around two fifths of them seen only once. Per the germline V gene, CDR1 is LGHNA and CDR2 is YNFKEQ. V gave up 0 bases and J gave up 2 bases; unmatched junction bases: 1. CDR3 length: 15 amino acids. The authors drew about 10 milliliters of peripheral blood from each donor. V gene TRBV4-2 combines with J gene TRBJ1-5; 7 positions agree with TRBD1. This receptor was taken from a man of 80 years or more in good health. Specimen: blood. The CDR3 DNA reads TGTGCCAGCAGCCAAGAGGGGACAGGCAATCAGCCCCAGCATTTT. Translating it yields CASSQEGTGNQPQHF.